This T cell receptor (beta chain) was obtained from a study of a mutant IDH1 vaccine in newly diagnosed glioma. Study summary: Vaccines were begun 4-6 weeks after radiotherapy alone, or with temozolomide cycles.

As for time point: week 35, safety follow-up. With topical imiquimod, each dose of the vaccine consisted of 300 ug of mutant IDH1 20-mer peptide. Sequenced by immunoSEQ multiplex PCR; TCRdb stores in-frame clones only, minus some. The sample holds about 69,000 clones, roughly 86% seen once. This CDR3 has 15 amino acids. V lost 5 bases to trimming and J lost 5 bases, with 18 bases between them. Germline values: CDR1 MDHEN, CDR2 SYDVKM. Whole-study results and caveats: Changes to the top peripheral T cell clonotypes appeared unrelated to pseudoprogression.

A remark on this clone: Its antigen is unidentified.

The receptor comes from a man younger than 45 with glioma. The specimen was PBMCs, collected from a glioma patient whose treatment included an IDH1 peptide vaccine. The gene calls are TRBV28 and TRBJ2-5; possibly TRBD2 for D (6 bases). This CDR3 reads CASSPIRDGGETQYF. Here the CDR3 DNA reads TGTGCCAGCAGTCCCATCAGGGACGGAGGGGAGACCCAGTACTTC.